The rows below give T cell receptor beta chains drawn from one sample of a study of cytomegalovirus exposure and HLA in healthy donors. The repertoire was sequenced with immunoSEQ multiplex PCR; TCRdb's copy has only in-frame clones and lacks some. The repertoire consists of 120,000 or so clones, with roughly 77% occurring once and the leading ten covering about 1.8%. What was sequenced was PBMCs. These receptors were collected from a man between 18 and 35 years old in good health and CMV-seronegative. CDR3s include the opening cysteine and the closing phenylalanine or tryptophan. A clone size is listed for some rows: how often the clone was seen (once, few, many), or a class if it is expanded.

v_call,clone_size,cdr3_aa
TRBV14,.,CASSQARQGAAEQYF
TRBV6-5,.,CASSSLDTQYF
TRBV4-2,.,CASSQQSGGPSYNEQFF
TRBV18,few,CASSAGEGTEAFF
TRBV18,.,CASSPGLALTDTQYF
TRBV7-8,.,CASSFPGGQGSLYEQYF
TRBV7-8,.,CASSLPKYRGGTEAFF
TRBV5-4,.,CASSPEVASDEQYF
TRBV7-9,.,CASSPPLTGGEQYF
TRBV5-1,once,CASSITQGRNTEAFF
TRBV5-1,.,CANKQGARRTEAFF
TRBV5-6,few,CASSFRRGRVYGYTF
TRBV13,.,CASSLWADRGADTQYF
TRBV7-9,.,CASCEGAWGNQPQHF
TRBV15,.,CATSIRDTAYTF
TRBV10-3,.,CAISGQVNTEAFF
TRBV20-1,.,CSAGAQETQYF
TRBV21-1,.,CASSSYQRTGKSTQYF
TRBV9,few,CASRGTANTGELFF
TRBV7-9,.,CASSATTGFLRYGYTF
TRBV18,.,CASSPSPGVLHTEAFF
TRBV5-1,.,CASSFGGGAETQYF
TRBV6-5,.,CASSSDRGNTEAFF
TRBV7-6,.,CASSPRLQSYEQYF
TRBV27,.,CASSLTGGTYNEQFF
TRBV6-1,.,CASRVGQATNEKLFF
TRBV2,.,CASSGTGLNTGELFF